Listed below are T cell receptor beta chains from one sample, sequenced in a study of T cell responses to AZD1222 COVID-19 vaccine. TCRdb's copy holds only in-frame clones and misses some; the assay was immunoSEQ multiplex PCR. Of over 150,000 clones listed, 75% to 90% are singletons. Sequencing was performed on peripheral blood, taken on day 0 of AZD1222 vaccination. The origin of the receptors is an adult in good health. CDR3s include the opening cysteine and the closing phenylalanine or tryptophan. Each record gives: D gene, V gene, J gene, clone size, CDR3 DNA, CDR3 protein. The D gene is left open where the match is weak. The size entry is marked missing in some rows and otherwise reads once, few, many or a size class.

D: TRBD1
V: TRBV25-1
J: TRBJ1-6
size: -
DNA: TGTGCCAGCAGTGGGACAGGGGGATGGGGTTCACCCCTCCACTTT
CDR3: CASSGTGGWGSPLHF

D: TRBD2
V: TRBV9
J: TRBJ2-5
size: -
DNA: TGTGCCAGCAGCCCTGATGGTGGTAGCGGGCAAGAGACCCAGTACTTC
CDR3: CASSPDGGSGQETQYF

D: -
V: TRBV7-2
J: TRBJ1-1
size: -
DNA: TGTGCCAGCAGCCCTCTGGGGGGGTTGACGAACACTGAAGCTTTCTTT
CDR3: CASSPLGGLTNTEAFF

D: -
V: TRBV9
J: TRBJ1-2
size: -
DNA: TGTGCCAGCAGCGCTCCGGGACCGTTCATCTATGGCTACACCTTC
CDR3: CASSAPGPFIYGYTF

D: TRBD1
V: TRBV5-8
J: TRBJ2-3
size: -
DNA: TGTGCCAGCAGCCCGGGACAGGGAACAGATACGCAGTATTTT
CDR3: CASSPGQGTDTQYF

D: TRBD2
V: TRBV4-1
J: TRBJ2-7
size: -
DNA: TGCGCCAGCAGCCAAGATGCTCTAGCGGGGGGGATTCGAGACGAGCAGTACTTC
CDR3: CASSQDALAGGIRDEQYF

D: -
V: TRBV29-1
J: TRBJ2-3
size: -
DNA: TGCAGCGTTGATGGAGGGGGCGCCCCAGATACGCAGTATTTT
CDR3: CSVDGGGAPDTQYF

D: -
V: TRBV5-1
J: TRBJ1-2
size: -
DNA: TGCGCCAGCAGCTTGGAGGGGGCTAACTATGGCTACACCTTC
CDR3: CASSLEGANYGYTF

D: TRBD1
V: TRBV7-9
J: TRBJ1-4
size: -
DNA: TGTGCCAGCAGCTCTACAGGGGGCTTATCTAATGAAAAACTGTTTTTT
CDR3: CASSSTGGLSNEKLFF

D: TRBD1
V: TRBV3-1/TRBV3-2
J: TRBJ1-4
size: once
DNA: TGTGCCAGCAGACCGGGACAGGTGAATGAAAAACTGTTTTTT
CDR3: CASRPGQVNEKLFF

D: TRBD1
V: TRBV12-3/TRBV12-4
J: TRBJ2-7
size: -
DNA: TGTGCCAGCAGCCCTGACAGGGGCTACGAGCAGTACTTC
CDR3: CASSPDRGYEQYF

D: TRBD1
V: TRBV29-1
J: TRBJ2-5
size: -
DNA: TGCAGCGTTGATAATCTCTCGGGACAGGGGGTTTGGCGGAGGGAGACCCAGTACTTC
CDR3: CSVDNLSGQGVWRRETQYF

D: -
V: TRBV6-5
J: TRBJ1-5
size: -
DNA: TGTGCCAGCAGTTACTCCAGGTACAATCAGCCCCAGCATTTT
CDR3: CASSYSRYNQPQHF

D: TRBD1
V: TRBV18
J: TRBJ1-4
size: -
DNA: TGTGCCAGCTCAAAACAGGGGGCGCATATCGGTACTAATGAAAAACTGTTTTTT
CDR3: CASSKQGAHIGTNEKLFF

D: -
V: TRBV19
J: TRBJ1-5
size: -
DNA: TGTGCCAGCAAAGGGAACAGGGCGTCTAGCAATCAGCCCCAGCATTTT
CDR3: CASKGNRASSNQPQHF

D: -
V: TRBV15
J: TRBJ2-1
size: -
DNA: TGTGCCACCAGCAGAGCCCTCCCCAGGGACGGATGGATAACTGAGCAGTTCTTC
CDR3: CATSRALPRDGWITEQFF

D: -
V: TRBV4-2
J: TRBJ2-7
size: -
DNA: TGTGCCAGCAGCCAGGAAGCTCGGAGGGAGGCCTACGAGCAGTACTTC
CDR3: CASSQEARREAYEQYF

D: -
V: TRBV7-6
J: TRBJ2-7
size: -
DNA: TGTGCCAGCAGCTTGGGGGCTCCCGCCTCGGGGTACGAGCAGTACTTC
CDR3: CASSLGAPASGYEQYF

D: -
V: TRBV12-3/TRBV12-4
J: TRBJ1-2
size: -
DNA: TGTGCCAACGAAAAGCCTGGCTATGGCTACACCTTC
CDR3: CANEKPGYGYTF

D: TRBD1
V: TRBV5-5
J: TRBJ1-3
size: -
DNA: TGTGCCAGCAGCTCGGGACAGCTCTCTGGAAACACCATATATTTT
CDR3: CASSSGQLSGNTIYF

D: -
V: TRBV9
J: TRBJ1-6
size: few
DNA: TGTGCCAGCAGCGTAGTAGAAGAGGGTTCGCCCCTCCACTTT
CDR3: CASSVVEEGSPLHF